This TCR beta chain was captured in a study of blood T cell repertoires in COVID-19 (dated by TCRdb to about 2020). Describing the broader study: Samples covering the acute and convalescent phases of COVID-19 were provided by collaborators in the United States, Italy and Spain. Where available, HLA class I and class II types were taken from metadata supplied by the sample provider and were not determined by assay-based typing. The material from the prospective study consisted of cDNA or gDNA derived from T cells, B-cell-depleted T cells, or PBMCs. The samples were drawn from two sources: the first 160 participants of the ongoing ImmuneRACE study, and fewer than 1,500 subjects contributed by 6 global collaborators. Subjects who had been exposed to COVID-19, were actively infected with it, or had recovered from it provided the deeply sampled blood TCRbeta repertoires that made up the dataset. Nearly every sample came with metadata listing a de-identified subject ID, COVID-19 status, age in years and sex. The repertoires were released in a freely available public database intended as a resource for research on the immune response to SARS-CoV-2.

General conclusions and limits of the study: Clinical and demographic metadata were provided uncurated, with the amount varying by source and participant.

Collaborating institutions collected whole blood in K2EDTA tubes following their own protocols. For TCRbeta analysis, collaborator samples were shipped as frozen whole blood, as isolated PBMCs, or as DNA extracted from either sample type. TCRbeta CDR3 regions were amplified from genomic DNA by means of the immunoSEQ Assay, a bias-controlled multiplex PCR. The published analysis was carried out like this. The number of nucleated cells in each sample was estimated from the amplification of reference gene primers within the assay. Sequence reads were collapsed and filtered to measure the absolute abundance of every unique TCRbeta CDR3 rearrangement. For each sample, productive Simpson clonality was calculated by taking the square root of Simpson's diversity index across productive rearrangements. TCRdb mirrors the immuneACCESS table, restricted to in-frame sequences. Some clones are absent from its copies; in checked studies, under half trace to an unresolved V gene, and the reason for the others is unknown. The DNA gave D and trimming, while V, J and clone size come from that table. The sample contains roughly 140,000 clones, about 87% of them found a single time. 3.5% to 5.5% of the sample is in the top ten clones.

As concerns this clone: Its antigen is currently not known. No much larger clonotype is one base removed from it; base qualities were not supplied.

This sequence was found in a woman between 40 and 50 years old with acute or convalescent COVID-19. Sequencing input: peripheral blood.

The CDR3 region has the sequence CASSTRGQGLSGANVLTF. The DNA reads as follows: TGTGCCAGTAGTACCCGCGGTCAAGGTCTCTCTGGGGCCAACGTCCTGACTTTC. Recombination connected TRBV19 to TRBJ2-6, with an unclear D gene assignment. Reading from cysteine to phenylalanine, the CDR3 counts 18 amino acids. CDR3 DNA is the only sequence kept; it has 54 bases, read in frame from the first base. V was cut back by 4 bases and J by 0 bases, leaving a gap of 16 bases between them. As encoded in the germline V gene (reference sequence), CDR1 is LNHDA while CDR2 is SQIVND.